This T cell receptor beta chain was identified in a study of identifying expanded T cells in peripheral blood. Study conclusions and caveats: Variance in clone template counts between roughly two-week samples significantly increased with total template count across all healthy donors.

Healthy donors had no documented immune events, such as infections, while sampled. The data were produced by immunoSEQ multiplex PCR, yet TCRdb's version contains in-frame clones alone and is incomplete. Of around 100,000 clones in the sample, approximately 88% are singletons; the top ten hold just over 5.5%. In the case of this clone: Antigen specificity is unknown.

The specimen sequenced was blood. The receptor was derived from a person aged 18 to 75 in good health.

The CDR3 loop is CASSATRTEAFF. In nucleotides, the CDR3 is TGTGCCAGCAGTGCAACAAGGACTGAAGCTTTCTTT. The chain uses TRBV6-1 and TRBJ1-1; D unresolved. In germline, CDR1 is MNHNS, CDR2 SASEGT. V was shortened by 4 bases and J by 5 bases, with 8 bases between the two germline ends. CDR3 length: 12 residues.